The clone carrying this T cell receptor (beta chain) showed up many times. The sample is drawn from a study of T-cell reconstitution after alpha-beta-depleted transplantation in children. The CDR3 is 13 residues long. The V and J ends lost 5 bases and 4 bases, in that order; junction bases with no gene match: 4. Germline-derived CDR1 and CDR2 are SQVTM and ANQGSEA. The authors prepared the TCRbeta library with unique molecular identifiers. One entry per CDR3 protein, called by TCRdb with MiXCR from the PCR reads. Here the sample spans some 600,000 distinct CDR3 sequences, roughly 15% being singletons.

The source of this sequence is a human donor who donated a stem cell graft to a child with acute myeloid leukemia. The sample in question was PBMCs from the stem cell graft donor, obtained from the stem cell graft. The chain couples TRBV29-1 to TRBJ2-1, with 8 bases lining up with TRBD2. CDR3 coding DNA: TGCAGCGTTTTAGCGGGGTTTTACAATGAGCAGTTCTTC. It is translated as CSVLAGFYNEQFF.